This T cell receptor (beta chain) was identified during a study of T cell responses to AZD1222 COVID-19 vaccine. The CDR3 extends over 20 amino acids. The V gene end was trimmed by 3 bases and the J gene end by 0 bases; junction bases not matched to a gene: 11. Germline V gene data show CDR1 as LGHNA and CDR2 as YSLEER. Sequencing was performed with immunoSEQ multiplex PCR; in TCRdb, only in-frame clones are kept and a portion is missing. The sample yields under 200,000 clones, about 90% seen once. Study-wide results and caveats: An increase in Spike-specific TCR breadth and depth was observed after two AZD1222 doses. Scientists sampled the repertoires only once the peak T cell response had passed. Epitopes outside B.1.351 and B.1.1.7 mutated regions reportedly drew nearly half of spike TCRs. It should be noted that donors were predominantly white British and more often female, and clonal diversity was possibly underestimated.

With regard to this clone: The antigen remains unidentified.

This material consisted of peripheral blood, taken on day 0 of MenACWY control vaccination. V usage is TRBV4-3 and J usage is TRBJ2-6; 10 positions match TRBD2. The sequence derives from an adult in good health. The CDR3 DNA sequence: TGCGCCAGCAGCCACCAGAGACTAGCGGGTCTACTCTCTGGGGCCAACGTCCTGACTTTC. Protein product: CASSHQRLAGLLSGANVLTF.